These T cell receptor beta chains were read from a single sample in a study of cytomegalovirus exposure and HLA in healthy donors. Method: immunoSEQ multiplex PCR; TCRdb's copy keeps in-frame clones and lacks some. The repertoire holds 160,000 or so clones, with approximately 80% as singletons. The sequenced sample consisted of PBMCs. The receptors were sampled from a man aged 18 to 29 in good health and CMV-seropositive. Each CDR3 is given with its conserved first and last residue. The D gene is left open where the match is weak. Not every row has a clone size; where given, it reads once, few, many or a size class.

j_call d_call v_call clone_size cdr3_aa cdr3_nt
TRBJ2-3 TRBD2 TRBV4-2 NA CASSPRLAGGPDTDTQYF TGTGCCAGCAGCCCGCGACTAGCGGGGGGACCTGACACAGATACGCAGTATTTT
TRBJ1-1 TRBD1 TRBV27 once CASTDRGTEAFF TGTGCCAGCACGGACAGGGGCACTGAAGCTTTCTTT
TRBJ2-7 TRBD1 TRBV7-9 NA CASSHRDRYEQYF TGTGCCAGCAGCCACCGGGACAGGTACGAGCAGTACTTC
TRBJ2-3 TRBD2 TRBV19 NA CASSPVRLAGITDTQYF TGTGCCAGTAGCCCTGTCAGACTAGCGGGGATCACAGATACGCAGTATTTT
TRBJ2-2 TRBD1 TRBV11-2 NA CASSPLGQGAPTGELFF TGTGCCAGCAGCCCGTTGGGACAGGGGGCGCCCACCGGGGAGCTGTTTTTT
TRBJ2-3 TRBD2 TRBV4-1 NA CASSQDFAYPNGRAGDTQYF TGCGCCAGCAGCCAAGATTTCGCCTATCCAAACGGGAGGGCGGGAGATACGCAGTATTTT
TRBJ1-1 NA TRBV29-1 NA CSVDNGAGTEAFF TGCAGCGTTGATAATGGGGCTGGCACTGAAGCTTTCTTT
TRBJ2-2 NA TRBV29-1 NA CSVILAAGELFF TGCAGCGTTATTTTAGCCGCCGGGGAGCTGTTTTTT
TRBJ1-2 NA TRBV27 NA CASSDYRAGFPFYGYTF TGTGCCAGCAGTGATTACAGGGCCGGGTTCCCTTTCTATGGCTACACCTTC
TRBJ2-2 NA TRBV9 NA CASSVAGSGTGELFF TGTGCCAGCAGCGTAGCCGGGTCTGGCACCGGGGAGCTGTTTTTT
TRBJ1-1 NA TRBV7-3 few CASSLFPGQNTEAFF TGTGCCAGCAGCTTATTCCCGGGACAGAACACTGAAGCTTTCTTT
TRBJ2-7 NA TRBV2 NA CASSESRTAAVSSYEQYF TGTGCCAGCAGTGAATCGAGGACAGCAGCAGTTTCCTCCTACGAGCAGTACTTC
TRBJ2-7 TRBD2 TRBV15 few CATSRDPSSGRVPHEQYF TGTGCCACCAGCAGAGATCCGTCGAGCGGGAGGGTACCGCACGAGCAGTACTTC
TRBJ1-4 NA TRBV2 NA CASMTRARVAEKLFF TGTGCCAGCATGACGAGAGCCAGGGTGGCTGAAAAACTGTTTTTT
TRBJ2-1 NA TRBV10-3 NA CAIRKQGSTYNEQFF TGTGCCATCAGAAAACAGGGCTCAACTTACAATGAGCAGTTCTTC
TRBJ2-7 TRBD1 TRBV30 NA CAWSVLLPGQGGEQYF TGTGCCTGGAGTGTTCTCCTTCCGGGACAGGGAGGCGAGCAGTACTTC
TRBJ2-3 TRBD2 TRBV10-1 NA CASSVRVAGENWATDTQYF TGCGCCAGCAGTGTTCGGGTAGCGGGAGAGAATTGGGCCACAGATACGCAGTATTTT
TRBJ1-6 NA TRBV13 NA CASSLSGLIRPLHF TGTGCCAGCAGCTTAAGCGGACTAATTCGACCCCTCCACTTT
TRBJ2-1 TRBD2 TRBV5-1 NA CASSSGLAGPLNEQFF TGCGCCAGCAGCAGTGGACTAGCGGGTCCCCTTAATGAGCAGTTCTTC
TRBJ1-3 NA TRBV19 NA CASSSTLAGGNTIYF TGTGCCAGTAGTTCGACCCTGGCGGGAGGAAACACCATATATTTT
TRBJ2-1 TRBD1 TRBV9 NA CASSLPLQGTGDNEQFF TGTGCCAGCAGCTTACCACTTCAAGGGACAGGGGACAATGAGCAGTTCTTC
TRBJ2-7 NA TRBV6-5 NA CASGSSSYEQYF TGTGCCAGCGGCTCTAGCTCCTACGAGCAGTACTTC
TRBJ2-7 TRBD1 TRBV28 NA CASKEQGMREQYF TGTGCCAGCAAAGAACAGGGGATGAGAGAGCAGTACTTC
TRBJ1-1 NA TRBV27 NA CASSLGGGGTEAFF TGTGCCAGCAGTTTAGGTGGGGGGGGCACTGAAGCTTTCTTT
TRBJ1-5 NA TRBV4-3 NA CASSQDAGYSNQPQHF TGCGCCAGCAGCCAAGATGCAGGGTATAGCAATCAGCCCCAGCATTTT
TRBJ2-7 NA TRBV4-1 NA CASSQRGTRSYEQYF TGCGCCAGCAGCCAGCGGGGTACCCGATCCTACGAGCAGTACTTC
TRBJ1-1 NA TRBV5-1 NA CASSSLGGEGTEAFF TGCGCCAGCAGCTCCCTCGGAGGGGAAGGGACTGAAGCTTTCTTT
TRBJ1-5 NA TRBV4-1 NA CASSPEAVYSNQPQHF TGCGCCAGCAGCCCCGAGGCCGTTTATAGCAATCAGCCCCAGCATTTT
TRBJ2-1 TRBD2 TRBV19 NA CASSVSGTSYNEQFF TGTGCCAGTAGTGTTAGCGGGACCTCCTACAATGAGCAGTTCTTC
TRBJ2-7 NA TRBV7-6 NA CASSLRSPGSQLLYEQYF TGTGCCAGCAGCTTAAGGAGCCCAGGGTCCCAACTTTTATACGAGCAGTACTTC
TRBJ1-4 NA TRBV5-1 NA CASSLVAGKAGGEKLFF TGCGCCAGCAGCTTGGTCGCAGGGAAAGCGGGCGGTGAAAAACTGTTTTTT
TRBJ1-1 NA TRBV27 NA CASSSPSNTEAFF TGTGCCAGCAGTTCCCCGTCCAACACTGAAGCTTTCTTT
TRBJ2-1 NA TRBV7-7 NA CASSSTGINEQFF TGTGCCAGCAGCTCAACGGGAATCAATGAGCAGTTCTTC
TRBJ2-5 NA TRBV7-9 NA CASSLLAEGETQYF TGTGCCAGCAGCCTGTTGGCAGAGGGAGAGACCCAGTACTTC
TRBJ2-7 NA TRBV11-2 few CASSAGPNLYEQYF TGTGCCAGCAGCGCGGGCCCCAATCTATACGAGCAGTACTTC
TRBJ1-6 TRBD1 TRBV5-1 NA CASSSHRGELTSPLHF TGCGCCAGCAGCTCTCACAGGGGGGAACTTACTTCACCCCTCCACTTT
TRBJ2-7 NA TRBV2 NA CASWETSEQYF TGTGCCAGCTGGGAGACTTCCGAGCAGTACTTC
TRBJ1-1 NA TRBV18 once CASSPQGNTEAFF TGTGCCAGCTCACCTCAGGGGAACACTGAAGCTTTCTTT
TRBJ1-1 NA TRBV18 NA CASSPGHMNTEAFF TGTGCCAGCTCACCCGGACACATGAACACTGAAGCTTTCTTT
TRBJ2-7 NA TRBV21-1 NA CASSNSTRVQGIYEQYF TGTGCCAGCAGCAATTCAACCAGGGTACAGGGCATCTACGAGCAGTACTTC
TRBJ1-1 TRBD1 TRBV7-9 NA CASSPYKTGARGEAFF TGTGCCAGCAGCCCATATAAGACAGGGGCCAGGGGGGAAGCTTTCTTT
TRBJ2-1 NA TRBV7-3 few CASSPQQGTYNEQFF TGTGCCAGCAGCCCACAACAGGGAACCTACAATGAGCAGTTCTTC
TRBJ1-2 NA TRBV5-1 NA CASSDSHGNYGYTF TGCGCCAGCAGTGACAGCCACGGTAACTATGGCTACACCTTC
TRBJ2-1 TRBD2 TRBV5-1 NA CASSLGTSGYNEQFF TGCGCCAGCAGCTTGGGCACTAGCGGGTACAATGAGCAGTTCTTC